Below are 26 T cell receptor beta chains sequenced from a single sample in a study of T-cell reconstitution after alpha-beta-depleted transplantation in children. Construction of the TCRbeta library involved unique molecular identifiers. TCRdb passed the PCR reads through MiXCR, listing each CDR3 protein once. The sample shows 380,000 or so distinct CDR3 sequences, more than 10% of them seen only once. The sample was PBMCs, taken from the stem cell graft. These receptors all come from a human donor who donated a stem cell graft to a child with Fanconi anemia.

This clonotype was counted at least ten times. The genes are TRBV7-2 and TRBJ1-3; D ambiguous. Per the germline V gene, CDR1 is SGHTA and CDR2 is FQGNSA. Trimming removed 6 bases from V and 0 bases from J, with 12 bases in between. CDR3 size: 15 residues. CDR3 sequence (DNA): TGTGCCAGCAGTTTGACAAGCTCCTCTGGAAACACCATATATTTT. Translated: CASSLTSSSGNTIYF. The full variable domain, its missing parts supplied by reference TRBV7-2 and TRBJ1-3, is GAGVSQSPSNKVTEKGKDVELRCDPISGHTALYWYRQSLGQGLEFLIYFQGNSAPDKSGLPSDRFSAERTGGSVSTLTIQRTQQEDSAVYLCASSLTSSSGNTIYFGEGSWLTVV.

The CDR3 loop reads CSALKTPGQIYGYTF. DNA of the CDR3: TGCAGTGCTCTGAAGACTCCGGGACAGATCTATGGCTACACCTTC. The chain combines TRBV20-1 with TRBJ1-2, with 7 bases matching TRBD1. V was clipped by 5 bases and J by 4 bases; unmatched bases: 13. The length of the CDR3 is 15 residues. Germline assignment: CDR1 DFQATT and CDR2 SNEGSKA (reference sequence).

The V gene is TRBV27, the J gene TRBJ2-1; the D call may be TRBD1 or TRBD2 (7 bases each). Trimming took off 3 bases at V and 12 bases at J, with 27 bases between the two ends. The CDR3 has 17 residues. CDR1 is MNHEY and CDR2 is SMNVEV in the germline V gene (reference sequence). CDR3 amino acids: CASSFTTRQGGGQWQFF. CDR3 in DNA: TGTGCCAGCAGTTTTACAACGAGACAAGGCGGGGGACAGTGGCAGTTCTTC.

This clonotype was recorded a few times. V is TRBV20-1 and J is TRBJ1-1; a possible D gene is TRBD1 (5 bases). Germline values: CDR1 DFQATT, CDR2 SNEGSKA (reference sequence). Trimming stripped 3 bases from V and 1 base from J, with 15 bases between. The length of the CDR3 is 15 residues. For the CDR3, the DNA is TGCAGTGCTAGTCCATGGGACGGACCGAACACTGAAGCTTTCTTT. This gives the protein CSASPWDGPNTEAFF.

This clonotype has a handful of counts. The rearrangement joins TRBV14 to TRBJ1-6, with no clear D. In germline, CDR1 is SGHDN, CDR2 FVKESK. This CDR3 is 17 amino acids long. Trimming removed 0 bases from V and 7 bases from J, with 16 bases in between. As DNA, the CDR3 is TGTGCCAGCAGCCAAGATGGGGTAAGGGTGGTCAATTCACCCCTCCACTTT. This translates into CASSQDGVRVVNSPLHF.

V gene TRBV5-4 combines with J gene TRBJ2-5; no definite D call. CDR1 is SGHNT, CDR2 YYREEE, per germline (reference sequence). V lost 3 bases and J 3 bases, leaving 12 bases between the germline ends. The length of the CDR3 is 14 residues. The chain's CDR3 is CASSSKGLEETQYF. CDR3 bases: TGTGCCAGCAGCTCAAAGGGCCTGGAAGAGACCCAGTACTTC.

The rearrangement uses TRBV5-5 and TRBJ2-7; a possible D gene is TRBD2 (5 bases). The V gene lost 1 base and the J gene lost 7 bases, with 15 bases spanning the gap. The V gene's germline CDR1 is SGHKS and CDR2 YYEKEE (reference sequence). The length of the CDR3 is 14 residues. CDR3 coding DNA: TGTGCCAGCAGCTTGACGGACGGGATCCAGGAGCAGTACGTC. Translated: CASSLTDGIQEQYV.

The V and J genes are TRBV4-1 and TRBJ2-5, with TRBD1 identical over 7 bases. In germline, CDR1 is MGHRA, CDR2 YSYEKL. CDR3 size: 14 residues. V trimming: 1 base; J trimming: 3 bases; junction bases outside the gene matches: 2. CDR3 residues: CASSQGDREETQYF. For the CDR3, the DNA is TGCGCCAGCAGCCAAGGGGACAGAGAAGAGACCCAGTACTTC.

The rearrangement joins TRBV7-3 to TRBJ1-1; D is perhaps TRBD1 (6 bases). The CDR3 sequence is 17 residues long. V lost 5 bases and J 3 bases, leaving 22 bases between the germline ends. CDR1 and CDR2 from the germline V gene are SGHTA and FQGTGA. Here the CDR3 reads CASSPRGTGRGHTEAFF. CDR3 in DNA: TGTGCCAGCAGCCCGAGGGGAACAGGGAGAGGGCACACTGAAGCTTTCTTT.

The count of this clonotype is one. The gene calls are TRBV6-1 and TRBJ2-6; 8 bases agree with TRBD1. This CDR3 comprises 18 residues. Germline CDR1 MNHNS, CDR2 SASEGT. V shed 7 bases, J shed 2 bases, and the junction held 13 bases outside the gene matches. The CDR3 nucleotides read TGTGCCAGCACAAAAAGGGGCAGGGGGCAAACTGGGGCCAACGTCCTGACTTTC. This codes for CASTKRGRGQTGANVLTF.

J is TRBJ1-2 and V is TRBV2; TRBD1 aligns across 7 bases. Germline V gives CDR1 SNHLY, CDR2 FYNNEI. The CDR3 totals 14 residues. V was clipped by 2 bases and J by 4 bases; unmatched bases: 4. CDR3 loop: CASSETGALYGYTF. In DNA, the CDR3 is TGTGCCAGCAGTGAAACAGGGGCCCTCTATGGCTACACCTTC.

This clonotype was counted ten times or more. The chain links TRBV20-1 to TRBJ1-2, with D possibly TRBD1 on 5 matching bases. This CDR3 is 15 amino acids long. Trimming removed 3 bases at V and 13 bases at J, with 27 bases between. Germline V gene sequence: CDR1 DFQATT, CDR2 SNEGSKA (reference sequence). The CDR3 DNA sequence: TGCAGTGCTAGTTCCACAAACGCGGAGCTGGGGACTAGCACCTTC. Protein product: CSASSTNAELGTSTF.

As to this clonotype: Compared with germline, one end of the junction differs, possibly owing to a read error. The chain is built from TRBV11-2 and TRBJ2-6; a possible D gene is TRBD2 (7 bases). CDR1 and CDR2 from the germline V gene are SGHAT and FQNNGV. The CDR3 length is 21 residues. The chain's CDR3 is CASSSMLDLGGLRGGAYVLTF. The CDR3 DNA sequence: TGTGCCAGCAGCTCGATGCTGGATCTCGGGGGGCTCCGTGGTGGGGCCTACGTCCTGACTTTC.

The genes are TRBV6-2 or TRBV6-3 and TRBJ2-7; D is ambiguous. Germline lookup yields CDR1 MNHEY and CDR2 SVGEGT. This CDR3 spans 14 amino acids. Trimming shortened V by 0 bases and J by 1 base, and 7 bases separated the two germline ends. CDR3 bases: TGTGCCAGCAGTTACTCTTTCCCGTCCTACGAGCAGTACTTC. This encodes CASSYSFPSYEQYF.

This clonotype was counted ten times or more. The chain recombines TRBV6-5 with TRBJ1-1; D perhaps matches TRBD1 (5 bases). Germline V gene data show CDR1 as MNHEY and CDR2 as SVGAGI. The CDR3 is made up of 15 amino acids. V lost 6 bases and J lost 3, with 17 bases in between. The CDR3 DNA sequence: TGTGCCAGCAGCCAGCGGAGGGGTAGCGACACTGAAGCTTTCTTT. This gives the protein CASSQRRGSDTEAFF.

The rearrangement uses TRBV5-5 and TRBJ2-6, with D unclear. Germline V lookup: CDR1 SGHKS, CDR2 YYEKEE (reference sequence). V shed 4 bases and J shed 5 bases, with 10 bases lying between them. There are 14 residues in the CDR3. The CDR3 DNA reads TGTGCCAGCAGCACCGAAGAGCGGGCCAACGTCCTGACTTTC. This sequence encodes CASSTEERANVLTF.

There are a few counts of this clonotype. CDR3 sequence reads: CASSPKQGRVNTEAFF. The CDR3 nucleotides are TGTGCCAGCAGTCCGAAACAGGGAAGGGTGAACACTGAAGCTTTCTTT. The chain carries TRBV6-1 and TRBJ1-1; TRBD1 is a possible D gene (6 bases). Germline assignment: CDR1 MNHNS and CDR2 SASEGT. Deletions cut 5 bases from V and 0 bases from J, with 16 bases between. The CDR3 runs to 16 residues.

This clonotype was seen many times. The chain joins TRBV4-3 to TRBJ1-1; D may be TRBD1 (5 bases). Trimming left V 0 bases short and J 0 bases short, with 11 bases between. Germline V gene sequence: CDR1 LGHNA, CDR2 YSLEER. The CDR3 contains 16 residues. The CDR3 DNA reads TGCGCCAGCAGCCAAGATGCGACCAGGGTGAACACTGAAGCTTTCTTT. It encodes CASSQDATRVNTEAFF.

In this sample, this clonotype turned up a few times. The chain uses TRBV10-3 and TRBJ1-1; TRBD1 aligns across 7 bases. The CDR3 is 15 amino acids. V lost 6 bases to trimming and J lost 1 base; unmatched junction nucleotides: 8. Germline loops: CDR1 ENHRY, CDR2 SYGVKD. The CDR3 reads CAISREGQTNTEAFF. Here the CDR3 DNA reads TGTGCCATCAGCCGAGAGGGACAGACGAACACTGAAGCTTTCTTT.

This clonotype was counted between two and nine times. The chain couples TRBV15 to TRBJ1-1, with 7 bases lining up with TRBD1. With V trimmed by 4 bases and J by 2 bases, 10 bases remained unmatched. Germline CDR1 is LNHNV and CDR2 is YYDKDF (reference sequence). This CDR3 is 16 amino acids long. The DNA for the CDR3 is TGTGCCACCAGCATCCCGGGACAGATTATAAACACTGAAGCTTTCTTT. Its protein product is CATSIPGQIINTEAFF.

This clonotype was observed a single time. The CDR3 nucleotides read TGTGCCAGCAGTTACTCCGCGGGGAACACTGAAGCTTTCTTT. Translated: CASSYSAGNTEAFF. This chain uses TRBV6-5 with TRBJ1-1, with unresolved D. The germline V gene encodes CDR1 MNHEY and CDR2 SVGAGI. V shed 0 bases and J shed 1 base, with 6 bases lying between them. The CDR3 sequence is 14 residues long.

The J gene is TRBJ2-3, the V gene TRBV18, with unresolved D. Germline CDR1 KGHSH, CDR2 LQKENI. V dropped 2 bases and J dropped 6 bases, with 9 bases sitting between them. This CDR3 is built from 13 residues. CDR3 residues: CASSPAQRDTQYF. CDR3 in DNA: TGTGCCAGCTCACCAGCCCAAAGGGATACGCAGTATTTT.

The chain uses TRBV10-3 and TRBJ2-2, with TRBD2 matching 10 bases. This CDR3 spans 16 amino acids. Germline CDR1 is ENHRY and CDR2 is SYGVKD. V shed 6 bases, J shed 1 base, and the junction held 5 bases outside the gene matches. The CDR3: CAISGASGGNTGELFF. In DNA, the CDR3 is TGTGCCATCAGCGGCGCTAGCGGGGGGAACACCGGGGAGCTGTTTTTT.

The rearrangement joins TRBV5-1 to TRBJ1-2; 7 nucleotides agree with TRBD1. Losses at the gene ends were 2 bases for V and 2 bases for J; bases not matched to a gene: 6. The CDR3 covers 15 residues. CDR1 and CDR2 from the germline V gene are SGHRS and YFSETQ. CDR3 in amino acids: CASSLSGQQNYGYTF. The CDR3 DNA is TGCGCCAGCAGCTTATCGGGACAGCAAAACTATGGCTACACCTTC. Full variable domain (remainder filled in from reference TRBV5-1 and TRBJ1-2): KAGVTQTPRYLIKTRGQQVTLSCSPISGHRSVSWYQQTPGQGLQFLFEYFSETQRNKGNFPGRFSGRQFSNSRSEMNVSTLELGDSALYLCASSLSGQQNYGYTFGSGTRLTVV.

This clonotype was found many times. The CDR3 DNA reads TGTGCCAGCAGCTCCGACAGTATTGGAGAGACCCAGTACTTC. Amino acids: CASSSDSIGETQYF. The chain is built from TRBV7-6 and TRBJ2-5; D perhaps matches TRBD1 (5 bases). Germline CDR1 and CDR2: SGHVS and FNYEAQ. The CDR3 is made up of 14 amino acids. The V end was cut by 4 bases, the J end by 4 bases, with 13 bases between.

This chain joins TRBV11-2 and TRBJ2-1, with TRBD2 identical over 16 bases. Trimming at V came to 1 base and at J to 9 bases, leaving 9 bases not matched to a gene. The CDR3 is 18 amino acids. Germline assignment: CDR1 SGHAT and CDR2 FQNNGV. The CDR3 bases are TGTGCCAGCAGCTTAGGAGGCTGGGGACTAGCGGGGGGGATTGAGCAGTTCTTC. This encodes CASSLGGWGLAGGIEQFF.